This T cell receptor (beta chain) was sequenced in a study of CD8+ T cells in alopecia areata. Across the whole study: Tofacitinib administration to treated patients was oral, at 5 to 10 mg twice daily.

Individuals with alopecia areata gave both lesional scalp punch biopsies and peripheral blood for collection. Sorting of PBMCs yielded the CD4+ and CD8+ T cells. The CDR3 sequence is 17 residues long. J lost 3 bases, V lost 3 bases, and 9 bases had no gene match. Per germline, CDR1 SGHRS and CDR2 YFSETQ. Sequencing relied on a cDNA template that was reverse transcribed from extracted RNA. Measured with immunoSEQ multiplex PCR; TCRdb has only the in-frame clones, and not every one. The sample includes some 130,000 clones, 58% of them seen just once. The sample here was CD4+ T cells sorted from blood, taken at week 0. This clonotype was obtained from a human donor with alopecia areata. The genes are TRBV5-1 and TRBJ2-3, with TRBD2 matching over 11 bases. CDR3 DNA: TGCGCCAGCAGCTACGGGGCTAGCGGGGGGCCGACAGATACGCAGTATTTT. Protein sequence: CASSYGASGGPTDTQYF.